This TCR beta chain was identified during a study of blood T cells in healthy people across ages. Through a sample-barcoded 5' primer and a J-beta primer mix, a second PCR was run for roughly 6 to 11 cycles. A tag from a template-switch adaptor with 12 random nucleotides marked each cDNA molecule. A single record per CDR3 protein comes from TCRdb applying MiXCR to the 5' RACE reads. The sample lists 1.5 million to 2 million distinct CDR3 sequences, around 48% occurring once. Study-wide findings and caveats: Calculation of diversity from one million T cells yielded estimates considered to be underestimates.

As to this clonotype: What it binds is unknown.

This receptor was taken from a woman aged 40 to 55 in good health. The source material was blood.

The CDR3 loop reads CASTGDNEQFF. The DNA for the CDR3 is TGTGCCAGCACCGGGGACAATGAGCAGTTCTTC. The rearrangement uses TRBV2 and TRBJ2-1; TRBD2 is a possible D gene (5 bases). Germline V gene data show CDR1 as SNHLY and CDR2 as FYNNEI. Deletions cut 7 bases from V and 5 bases from J, with 6 bases between. This CDR3 has 11 amino acids.